Presented here are 28 T cell receptor beta chains from one specimen sequenced in a study of shared clonotypes between healthy human individuals. Only in-frame clones appear in the TCRdb table, and some are missing; sequencing was by immunoSEQ multiplex PCR. The table lists roughly 2 million clones, just under 95% of them singletons, with approximately 1.2% in the top ten. The naive CD8 subset, CD45RO-negative cells positively selected for CCR7, excluded terminally differentiated effector memory CD45RA+ cells. Sequencing was performed on naive CD8+ T cells sorted from blood. The source is a man aged 18 to 35 in good health.

The sample holds a few counts of this clone. V is TRBV14 and J is TRBJ2-1; D is uncertain. Per the germline V gene, CDR1 is SGHDN and CDR2 is FVKESK. The CDR3 sequence is 16 residues long. The ends were cut back, 5 bases at V and 2 bases at J, with 16 bases in the middle. The CDR3 loop reads CASSITKQATYNEQFF. The CDR3 region has the DNA TGTGCCAGCAGCATCACTAAGCAGGCCACCTACAATGAGCAGTTCTTC.

The chain uses TRBV4-1 and TRBJ2-2, with 10 bases that match TRBD2. Germline V CDR1 and CDR2: MGHRA, YSYEKL. Trimming removed 4 bases from V and 6 bases from J; junction bases left unmatched: 8. The CDR3 is 16 amino acids. In DNA, the CDR3 is TGCGCCAGCAGCCTTAAAGCGGGAGGGTTCCCCGGGGAGCTGTTTTTT. As protein: CASSLKAGGFPGELFF.

The chain has TRBV6-5 and TRBJ2-1, with D possibly being TRBD1 (6 bases). There are 15 residues in the CDR3. The germline V and J ends were trimmed by 0 bases and 6 bases, with 12 bases remaining between them. The germline gives CDR1 MNHEY, CDR2 SVGAGI. The CDR3 DNA reads as TGTGCCAGCAGTTACTCGTTTGGGGGCGGCAATGAGCAGTTCTTC. The encoded protein is CASSYSFGGGNEQFF.

The chain is built from TRBV11-3 and TRBJ2-3; 7 bases are a match to TRBD2. With 1 base clipped from V and 2 bases from J, the junction kept 9 bases outside the gene matches. The CDR3 consists of 17 residues. In germline, CDR1 is SGHNT, CDR2 YENEEA. CDR3 residues: CASSLAGGGVFTDTQYF. Here the CDR3 DNA reads TGTGCCAGCAGCTTAGCGGGAGGAGGGGTGTTCACAGATACGCAGTATTTT.

The chain recombines TRBV14 with TRBJ1-1; unclear D gene. Deletions cut 0 bases from V and 6 bases from J, with 14 bases between. Germline lookup yields CDR1 SGHDN and CDR2 FVKESK. The CDR3 is 15 residues long. CDR3 amino acids: CASSQDWVDIAEAFF. CDR3 nucleotide sequence: TGTGCCAGCAGCCAAGACTGGGTGGATATAGCTGAAGCTTTCTTT.

V is TRBV2 and J is TRBJ2-1, with D unclear. Germline-derived CDR1 and CDR2 are SNHLY and FYNNEI. V was trimmed by 3 bases and J by 7 bases, leaving 7 bases between them. This CDR3 has 12 amino acids. The DNA for the CDR3 is TGTGCCAGCAGTGAGGACCCTAATGAGCAGTTCTTC. It encodes CASSEDPNEQFF.

The J gene is TRBJ2-2, the V gene TRBV7-9; D may be TRBD1 (6 bases). This CDR3 comprises 16 residues. Trimming removed 3 bases from V and 6 bases from J, with 17 bases in between. CDR1 is SEHNR and CDR2 is FQNEAQ in the germline V gene (reference sequence). The CDR3 nucleotides read TGTGCCAGCAGCTTCTACAGGGTAGGAGGTGCCGGGGAGCTGTTTTTT. Translated: CASSFYRVGGAGELFF.

The V call is TRBV19, the J call TRBJ2-1; D is perhaps TRBD1 or TRBD2 (5 bases each). The CDR3 consists of 13 residues. Between the trimmed V and J ends, which lost 3 bases and 5 bases, there was a span of 8 bases. Germline-derived CDR1 and CDR2 are LNHDA and SQIVND (reference sequence). The CDR3 is CASSIPGHNEQFF. As DNA, the CDR3 is TGTGCCAGTAGTATTCCGGGGCACAATGAGCAGTTCTTC.

The chain combines TRBV5-6 with TRBJ2-5; D is unclear. There are 13 residues in the CDR3. The germline V gene encodes CDR1 SGHDT and CDR2 YYEEEE. Trimming took 5 bases from V and 1 from J, leaving 9 bases between them. The CDR3 DNA reads TGTGCCAGCAGGGCTGGACCCCAAGAGACCCAGTACTTC. This gives the protein CASRAGPQETQYF.

The genes are TRBV29-1 and TRBJ2-5, with 10 bases lining up with TRBD2. V lost 4 bases to trimming and J lost 2 bases; unmatched junction nucleotides: 4. Germline V CDR1 and CDR2: SQVTM, ANQGSEA. There are 14 residues in the CDR3. The CDR3 spells CSVGSGGTQETQYF. In nucleotides, the CDR3 is TGCAGCGTTGGTAGCGGGGGGACTCAAGAGACCCAGTACTTC.

This chain uses TRBV5-6 with TRBJ1-4, with D tentatively TRBD1 (5 bases). Per the germline V gene, CDR1 is SGHDT and CDR2 is YYEEEE. V gave up 1 base and J gave up 8 bases, with 12 bases separating them. The CDR3 covers 14 residues. The CDR3 DNA follows: TGTGCCAGCAGCTTGATGGGGGATCGAGAAAAACTGTTTTTT. Protein product: CASSLMGDREKLFF.

This chain uses TRBV29-1 with TRBJ2-3; D is unresolved. From germline, CDR1 is SQVTM and CDR2 ANQGSEA. V lost 6 bases, J lost 6 bases, and 10 bases lay in between. CDR3 size: 11 residues. The CDR3 reads CSVPDWDTQYF. DNA of the CDR3: TGCAGCGTCCCCGACTGGGATACGCAGTATTTT.

Comments on this clone: Distinct nucleotide sequences in the sample also encode this CDR3. The chain links TRBV6-5 to TRBJ2-7; D perhaps matches TRBD2 (5 bases). Germline values: CDR1 MNHEY, CDR2 SVGAGI. The CDR3 spans 13 residues. The ends were cut back, 3 bases at V and 3 bases at J, with 9 bases in the middle. The CDR3 nucleotides are TGTGCCAGCAGTTATACAGCGGACTACGAGCAGTACTTC. Its protein product is CASSYTADYEQYF.

CDR3 sequence (DNA): TGTGCCAGCAGCTTAGGCCTGGGGATCGTCACCGGGGAGCTGTTTTTT. Translation gives CASSLGLGIVTGELFF. The chain is built from TRBV5-6 and TRBJ2-2, with no clear D. Trimming took 2 bases from V and 4 from J, leaving 15 bases between them. This CDR3 spans 16 amino acids. Germline loops: CDR1 SGHDT, CDR2 YYEEEE.

The chain joins TRBV19 to TRBJ1-1; 7 bases are a match to TRBD1. Trimming removed 1 base from V and 1 base from J; junction bases left unmatched: 6. Germline V CDR1 and CDR2: LNHDA, SQIVND (reference sequence). The CDR3 is 16 amino acids. CDR3 in amino acids: CASSIALTGPNTEAFF. The CDR3 DNA reads TGTGCCAGTAGTATAGCCCTGACAGGGCCGAACACTGAAGCTTTCTTT.

This clone has a single count. This chain uses TRBV5-6 with TRBJ1-1, with D possibly TRBD1 on 6 matching bases. Germline V gene lookup returns CDR1 SGHDT and CDR2 YYEEEE. V dropped 5 bases and J dropped 11 bases, with 19 bases sitting between them. The CDR3 totals 13 residues. This CDR3 reads CASSRPRGYAAFF. CDR3 sequence (DNA): TGTGCCAGCAGTCGTCCCAGGGGATATGCGGCTTTCTTT.

This clone was found once. The V gene is TRBV5-4, the J gene TRBJ1-5; 11 bases agree with TRBD1. Germline CDR1 reads SGHNT; CDR2 reads YYREEE (reference sequence). V lost 3 bases, J lost 3 bases, and 11 bases stayed unmatched. The CDR3 has 18 residues. This CDR3 reads CASSSSGQGARDNQPQHF. In DNA, the CDR3 is TGTGCCAGCAGCTCGTCCGGACAGGGGGCGCGAGACAATCAGCCCCAGCATTTT.

This rearrangement joins TRBV27 to TRBJ1-6; possible D gene TRBD1, 6 bases. Germline-derived CDR1 and CDR2 are MNHEY and SMNVEV (reference sequence). V shed 7 bases and J shed 9 bases, with 22 bases lying between them. This CDR3 is built from 16 residues. CDR3 amino acids: CASNYRGGFIPSPLHF. Written as DNA, the CDR3 is TGTGCCAGCAACTATAGGGGGGGATTTATACCTTCACCCCTCCACTTT.

This chain uses TRBV27 with TRBJ2-7; 7 bases align to TRBD1. CDR1 and CDR2 (germline): MNHEY, SMNVEV (reference sequence). The CDR3 has 15 amino acids. Unmatched junction bases numbered 11, after V lost 7 bases and J lost 2 bases. The DNA of the CDR3 is TGTGCCAGCATCGACTTATCGGGACAGACCTACGAGCAGTACTTC. Its protein product is CASIDLSGQTYEQYF.

CDR3 protein: CASRATGELFF. The DNA of the CDR3 is TGTGCCAGCAGAGCGACCGGGGAGCTGTTTTTT. V is TRBV28 and J is TRBJ2-2; D ambiguous. Trimming took 6 bases from V and 5 from J, leaving 4 bases between them. CDR1 is MDHEN, CDR2 SYDVKM, per germline. The CDR3 length is 11 residues.

The chain carries TRBV28 and TRBJ1-1; D is undetermined. This CDR3 is built from 15 residues. Germline assignment: CDR1 MDHEN and CDR2 SYDVKM. The ends were cut back, 4 bases at V and 2 bases at J, with 14 bases in the middle. DNA of the CDR3: TGTGCCAGCAGTTCTTTAAGGGCCCGAAACACTGAAGCTTTCTTT. This gives the protein CASSSLRARNTEAFF. The complete variable domain, with remaining parts taken from reference TRBV28 and TRBJ1-1, reads DVKVTQSSRYLVKRTGEKVFLECVQDMDHENMFWYRQDPGLGLRLIYFSYDVKMKEKGDIPEGYSVSREKKERFSLILESASTNQTSMYLCASSSLRARNTEAFFGQGTRLTVV.

The chain recombines TRBV11-2 with TRBJ1-3; the D is unclear. Germline V gene lookup returns CDR1 SGHAT and CDR2 FQNNGV. The V gene lost 5 bases and the J gene lost 1 base, with 15 bases spanning the gap. The length of the CDR3 is 16 residues. The CDR3: CASSQDTRVSGNTIYF. CDR3 nucleotide sequence: TGTGCCAGCAGCCAAGATACAAGGGTATCTGGAAACACCATATATTTT.

The V and J genes are TRBV2 and TRBJ2-7; tentative D call: TRBD2 (6 bases). The germline V gene has CDR1 SNHLY and CDR2 FYNNEI. CDR3 length equals 15 residues. V lost 6 bases to trimming and J lost 2 bases, with 17 bases between them. CDR3 sequence: CASSPGTVKTYEQYF. DNA of the CDR3: TGTGCCAGCAGCCCCGGGACTGTCAAGACCTACGAGCAGTACTTC.

This clone was found a few times. The rearrangement links TRBV11-3 to TRBJ1-1; tentative D call: TRBD1 (6 bases). CDR1 is SGHNT and CDR2 is YENEEA in the germline V gene. This CDR3 contains 14 residues. Trimming pared 1 base from V and 3 bases from J, leaving 9 bases between. The CDR3 reads CASSLGGADTEAFF. The CDR3 DNA is TGTGCCAGCAGCTTAGGGGGGGCGGACACTGAAGCTTTCTTT.

This chain links TRBV4-1 with TRBJ1-4, with 7 bases fitting TRBD1. V lost 4 bases to trimming and J lost 5 bases; unmatched junction nucleotides: 4. The CDR3 length is 14 residues. The V gene's germline CDR1 is MGHRA and CDR2 YSYEKL. The CDR3 bases are TGCGCCAGCAGCCTCCGGGGACAGAATGAAAAACTGTTTTTT. As protein: CASSLRGQNEKLFF.

This rearrangement joins TRBV19 to TRBJ2-7; D might be TRBD1 or TRBD2, each matching 5 bases. The germline V gene encodes CDR1 LNHDA and CDR2 SQIVND (reference sequence). V lost 4 bases and J lost 0, with 10 bases in between. This CDR3 region has 14 residues. The CDR3: CASSSWDGSYEQYF. In nucleotides, the CDR3 is TGTGCCAGTAGTAGTTGGGACGGCTCCTACGAGCAGTACTTC.

This chain links TRBV4-3 with TRBJ2-7, with D tentatively TRBD1 or TRBD2 (5 bases each). Germline V gene sequence: CDR1 LGHNA, CDR2 YSLEER. CDR3 size: 16 residues. V was cut by 3 bases and J by 5 bases, with 20 bases left in between. CDR3 nucleotide sequence: TGCGCCAGCAGCCAGACGCCGGGACGCCTCCTGGACGAGCAGTACTTC. It codes for CASSQTPGRLLDEQYF.

The chain joins TRBV10-1 to TRBJ2-7; 7 bases agree with TRBD1. V trimming: 0 bases; J trimming: 13 bases; junction bases outside the gene matches: 9. Germline CDR1 and CDR2: WNHNN and SYGVQD (reference sequence). There are 13 residues in the CDR3. The CDR3 nucleotides are TGCGCCAGCAGTGAGTCCGTAACCGGGACAGCTTACTTC. Translating it yields CASSESVTGTAYF.